This T cell receptor beta chain was captured by sequencing in a study of T-cell reconstitution after alpha-beta-depleted transplantation in children. Unique molecular identifiers were incorporated into the prepared TCRbeta library. MiXCR, run by TCRdb on the PCR reads, gives a single entry per CDR3 protein. The table records about 270,000 distinct CDR3 sequences, around 9.6% of them present only once. The V gene end was trimmed by 2 bases and the J gene end by 8 bases; junction bases not matched to a gene: 5. CDR3 length: 14 residues. Germline V CDR1 and CDR2: MNHEY, SVGAGI. The chain carries TRBV6-5 and TRBJ2-4; 8 nucleotides line up with TRBD2. Sequencing was performed on PBMCs from the stem cell graft donor, taken from the stem cell graft. The sequence was obtained from a human donor who donated a stem cell graft to a child with SCID. CDR3 nucleotides: TGTGCCAGCAGTTACGAGTCCGGGAGGGACATTCAGTACTTC. As protein: CASSYESGRDIQYF.